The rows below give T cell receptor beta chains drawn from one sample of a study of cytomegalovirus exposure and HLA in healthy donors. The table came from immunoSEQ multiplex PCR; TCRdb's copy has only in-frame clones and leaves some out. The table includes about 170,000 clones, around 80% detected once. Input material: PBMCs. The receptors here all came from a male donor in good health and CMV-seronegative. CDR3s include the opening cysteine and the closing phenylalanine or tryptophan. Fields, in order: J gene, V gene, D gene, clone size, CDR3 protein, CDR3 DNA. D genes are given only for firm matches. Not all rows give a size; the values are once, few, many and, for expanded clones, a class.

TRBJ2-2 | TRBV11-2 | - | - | CASSLDRDTGELFF | TGTGCCAGCAGCTTAGATCGGGACACCGGGGAGCTGTTTTTT
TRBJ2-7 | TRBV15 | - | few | CATSSHDSSYEQYF | TGTGCCACCAGCAGCCATGATAGCTCCTACGAGCAGTACTTC
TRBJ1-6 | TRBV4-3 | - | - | CASSQDLDSRSSPLHF | TGCGCCAGCAGCCAAGATCTAGACAGCAGAAGTTCACCCCTCCACTTT
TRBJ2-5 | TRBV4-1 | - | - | CASSQVPGEETQYF | TGCGCCAGCAGCCAAGTTCCGGGGGAAGAGACCCAGTACTTC
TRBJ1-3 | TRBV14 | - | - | CASSPRAGNTIYF | TGTGCCAGCAGCCCCAGGGCTGGAAACACCATATATTTT
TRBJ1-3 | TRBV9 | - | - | CASSPREGAGNTIYF | TGTGCCAGCAGCCCCAGGGAGGGGGCTGGAAACACCATATATTTT
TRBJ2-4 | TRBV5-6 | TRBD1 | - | CASSPSLGQGAVNIQYF | TGTGCCAGCAGCCCGTCCCTGGGACAGGGGGCCGTCAACATTCAGTACTTC
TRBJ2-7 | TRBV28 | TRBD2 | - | CASSPAGGDEQYF | TGTGCCAGCAGTCCAGCGGGGGGGGACGAGCAGTACTTC
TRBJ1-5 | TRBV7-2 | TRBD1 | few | CASSLGQANQPQHF | TGTGCCAGCAGCCTCGGACAGGCCAATCAGCCCCAGCATTTT
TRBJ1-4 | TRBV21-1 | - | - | CASNSKSGGSIQRSSEKLFF | TGTGCCAGCAACAGCAAAAGCGGTGGCAGTATCCAGAGGTCTAGTGAAAAACTGTTTTTT
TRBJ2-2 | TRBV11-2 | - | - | CASRLGLSGTTGELFF | TGTGCCAGCAGATTGGGGCTGTCCGGTACCACCGGGGAGCTGTTTTTT
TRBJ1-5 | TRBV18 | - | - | CASSQGNQPQHF | TGTGCCAGCTCCCAGGGCAATCAGCCCCAGCATTTT
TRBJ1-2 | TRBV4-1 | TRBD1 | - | CASSQGQGANYGYTF | TGCGCCAGCAGCCAAGGACAGGGAGCTAACTATGGCTACACCTTC
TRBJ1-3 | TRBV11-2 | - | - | CASSFSGTQGSGNTIYF | TGTGCCAGCAGCTTTTCGGGAACTCAAGGCTCTGGAAACACCATATATTTT
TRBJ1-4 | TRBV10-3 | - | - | CAISEIGRGNEKLFF | TGTGCCATCAGTGAGATCGGGAGGGGCAATGAAAAACTGTTTTTT
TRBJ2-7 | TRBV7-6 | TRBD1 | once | CASSFGTGVEQYF | TGTGCCAGCAGCTTCGGGACAGGGGTCGAGCAGTACTTC
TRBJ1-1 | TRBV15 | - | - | CATSRVDRNTEAFF | TGTGCCACCAGCAGAGTCGATAGGAACACTGAAGCTTTCTTT
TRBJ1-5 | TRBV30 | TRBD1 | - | CAWSVHPGGPVGNQPQHF | TGTGCCTGGAGTGTACACCCAGGGGGCCCCGTGGGCAATCAGCCCCAGCATTTT
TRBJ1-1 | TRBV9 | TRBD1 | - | CASSLRDRVTEAFF | TGTGCCAGCAGTCTCCGGGACAGGGTCACTGAAGCTTTCTTT
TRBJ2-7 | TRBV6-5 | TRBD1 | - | CASSRDRGRHEQYF | TGTGCCAGCAGTAGGGACAGGGGGCGACACGAGCAGTACTTC
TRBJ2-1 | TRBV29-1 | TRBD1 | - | CSVEGQGYSYNEQFF | TGCAGCGTTGAAGGACAGGGGTATTCCTACAATGAGCAGTTCTTC
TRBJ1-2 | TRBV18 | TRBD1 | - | CASSPNLGQGASGYTF | TGTGCCAGCTCACCAAATCTAGGTCAGGGGGCGAGCGGCTACACCTTC
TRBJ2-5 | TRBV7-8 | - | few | CASSLSSRGQETQYF | TGTGCCAGCAGCTTATCAAGTCGAGGGCAAGAGACCCAGTACTTC
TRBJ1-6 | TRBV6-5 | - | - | CASSYSNGGLRSPLHF | TGTGCCAGCAGTTATTCCAATGGGGGCCTCAGGTCACCCCTCCACTTT
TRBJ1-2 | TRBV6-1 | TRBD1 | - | CASSSRGQGYGYTF | TGTGCCAGCAGTTCCAGGGGGCAGGGCTATGGCTACACCTTC
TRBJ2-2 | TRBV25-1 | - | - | CASSPRSVGGTGELFF | TGTGCCAGCAGTCCCCGTAGTGTCGGGGGCACCGGGGAGCTGTTTTTT